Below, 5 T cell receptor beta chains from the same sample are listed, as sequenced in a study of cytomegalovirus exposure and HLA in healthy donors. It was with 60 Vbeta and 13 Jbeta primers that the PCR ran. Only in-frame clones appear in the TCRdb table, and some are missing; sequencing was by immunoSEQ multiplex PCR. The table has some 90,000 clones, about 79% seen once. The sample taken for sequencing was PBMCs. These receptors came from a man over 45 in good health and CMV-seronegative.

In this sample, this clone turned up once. The CDR3 protein is CASTPGGPYNEQFF. As DNA, the CDR3 is TGTGCCAGCACTCCGGGAGGGCCCTACAATGAGCAGTTCTTC. V usage is TRBV28 and J usage is TRBJ2-1; 8 nucleotides align to TRBD2. CDR1 MDHEN and CDR2 SYDVKM come from the germline V gene. V lost 7 bases, J lost 2 bases, and 4 bases stayed unmatched. There are 14 residues in the CDR3.

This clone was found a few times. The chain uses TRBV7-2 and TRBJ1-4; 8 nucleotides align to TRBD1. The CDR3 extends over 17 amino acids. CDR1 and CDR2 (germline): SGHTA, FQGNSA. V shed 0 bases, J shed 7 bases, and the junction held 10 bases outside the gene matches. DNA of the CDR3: TGTGCCAGCAGCTTAGCGAAGTCGACAGGGGATTCTGAAAAACTGTTTTTT. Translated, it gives CASSLAKSTGDSEKLFF. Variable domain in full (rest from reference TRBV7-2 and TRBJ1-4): GAGVSQSPSNKVTEKGKDVELRCDPISGHTALYWYRQSLGQGLEFLIYFQGNSAPDKSGLPSDRFSAERTGGSVSTLTIQRTQQEDSAVYLCASSLAKSTGDSEKLFFGSGTQLSVL.

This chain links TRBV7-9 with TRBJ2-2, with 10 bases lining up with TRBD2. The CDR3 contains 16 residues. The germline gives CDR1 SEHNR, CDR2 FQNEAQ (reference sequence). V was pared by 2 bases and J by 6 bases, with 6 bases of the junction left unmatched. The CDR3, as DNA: TGTGCCAGCAGCTTATGGGTAGCGGGAGGTTCCGGGGAGCTGTTTTTT. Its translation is CASSLWVAGGSGELFF.

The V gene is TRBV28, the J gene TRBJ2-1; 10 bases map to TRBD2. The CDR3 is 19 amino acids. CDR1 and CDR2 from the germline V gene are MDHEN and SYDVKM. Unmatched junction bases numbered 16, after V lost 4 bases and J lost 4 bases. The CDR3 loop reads CASSSPMGSGRAGYNEQFF. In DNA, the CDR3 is TGTGCCAGCAGTTCCCCCATGGGAAGCGGGAGGGCTGGGTACAATGAGCAGTTCTTC.

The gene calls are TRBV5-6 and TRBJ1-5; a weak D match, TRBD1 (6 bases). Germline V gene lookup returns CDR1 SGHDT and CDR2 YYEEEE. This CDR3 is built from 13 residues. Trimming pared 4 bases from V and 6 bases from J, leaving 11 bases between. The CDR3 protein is CASSGGGSQPQHF. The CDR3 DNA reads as TGTGCCAGCAGCGGTGGGGGCAGTCAGCCCCAGCATTTT. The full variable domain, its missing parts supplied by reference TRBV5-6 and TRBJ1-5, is DAGVTQSPTHLIKTRGQQVTLRCSPKSGHDTVSWYQQALGQGPQFIFQYYEEEERQRGNFPDRFSGHQFPNYSSELNVNALLLGDSALYLCASSGGGSQPQHFGDGTRLSIL.